This T cell receptor beta chain derives from a study of blood T cell repertoires in COVID-19. Sequencing was performed with immunoSEQ multiplex PCR; in TCRdb, only in-frame clones are kept and a portion is missing. Of roughly 250,000 clones in the sample, 75% to 95% are singletons; the top ten hold 1.9%. With 6 bases removed from V and 8 bases from J, the gap between germline ends came to 14 bases. The CDR3 runs 13 residues. CDR1 is MNHEY and CDR2 is SVGEGT in the germline V gene. Recruitment covered about 26 US areas and drew participants whose ages spanned about 18 to 90 years. This clonotype was sampled from a woman under 30 who had recovered from COVID-19. The chain has TRBV6-2 or TRBV6-3 and TRBJ1-3; no clear D. The specimen was PBMCs or T cells enriched from blood (not recorded which). The CDR3 sequence: CASSTTGRHTIYF. The CDR3 DNA sequence: TGTGCCAGCAGCACAACCGGGAGGCACACCATATATTTT.